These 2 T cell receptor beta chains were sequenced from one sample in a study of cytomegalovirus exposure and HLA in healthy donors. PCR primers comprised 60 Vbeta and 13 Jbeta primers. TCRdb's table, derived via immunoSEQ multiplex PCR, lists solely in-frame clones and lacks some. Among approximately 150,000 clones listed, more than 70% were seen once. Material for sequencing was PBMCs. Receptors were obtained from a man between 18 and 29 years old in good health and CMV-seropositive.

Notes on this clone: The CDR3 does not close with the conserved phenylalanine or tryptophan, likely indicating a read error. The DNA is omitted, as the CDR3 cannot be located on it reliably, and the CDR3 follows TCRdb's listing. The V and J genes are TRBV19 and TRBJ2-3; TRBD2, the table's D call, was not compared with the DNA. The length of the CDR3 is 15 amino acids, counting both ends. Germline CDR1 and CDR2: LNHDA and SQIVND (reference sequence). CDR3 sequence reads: CASSMASGDRHAVFL.

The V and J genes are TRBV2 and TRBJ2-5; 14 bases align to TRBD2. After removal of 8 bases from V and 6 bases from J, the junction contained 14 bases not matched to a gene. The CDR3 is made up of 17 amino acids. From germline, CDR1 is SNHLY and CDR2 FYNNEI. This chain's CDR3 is CASLNPGLAGVRKTQYF. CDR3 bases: TGTGCCAGCCTTAACCCGGGACTAGCGGGAGTTCGGAAGACCCAGTACTTC.